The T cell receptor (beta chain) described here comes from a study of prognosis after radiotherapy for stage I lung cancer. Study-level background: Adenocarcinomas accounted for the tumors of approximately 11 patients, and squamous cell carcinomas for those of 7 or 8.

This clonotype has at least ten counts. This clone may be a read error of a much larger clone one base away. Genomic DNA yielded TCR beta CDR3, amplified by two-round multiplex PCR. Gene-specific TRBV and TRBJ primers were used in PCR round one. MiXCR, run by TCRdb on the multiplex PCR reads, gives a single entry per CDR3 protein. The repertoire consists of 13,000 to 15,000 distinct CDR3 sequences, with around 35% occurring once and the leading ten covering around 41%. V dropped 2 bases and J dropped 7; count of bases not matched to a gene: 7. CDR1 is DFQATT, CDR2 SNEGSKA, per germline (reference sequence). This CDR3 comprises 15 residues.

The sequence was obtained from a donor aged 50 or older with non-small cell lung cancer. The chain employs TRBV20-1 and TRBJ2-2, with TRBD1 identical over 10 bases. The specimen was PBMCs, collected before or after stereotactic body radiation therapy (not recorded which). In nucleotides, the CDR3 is TGCAGTGCTAGAAGCTGGGACAGGGGCGTCGGGGAGCTGTTTTTT. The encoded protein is CSARSWDRGVGELFF.